One and the same sample provided the 30 T cell receptor beta chains below, sequenced in a study of spatial heterogeneity in lung cancer. Findings and caveats of the study: Mutation tallies in tumors tracked expanded intratumoral alpha and beta TCR counts.

These receptors have no known antigen. A single record per CDR3 protein comes from TCRdb applying MiXCR to the 5' RACE reads. The sample contains 2,500 to 3,000 distinct CDR3 sequences, about half of which appear only once. Time point reported: sample taken at primary tumor resection. The material was lung tumor tissue, obtained at surgery. The receptors shown here come from a male donor with early-stage non-small cell lung cancer.

This clonotype is labeled large (0.1 to 1%). Little can be read into the size of this beta chain, an off-target read in a library designed for alpha chains. The chain joins TRBV5-1 to TRBJ2-1, with D perhaps TRBD2 (5 bases). The CDR3 extends over 15 amino acids. V lost 4 bases and J 9 bases, leaving 20 bases between the germline ends. Per the germline V gene, CDR1 is SGHRS and CDR2 is YFSETQ. This chain's CDR3 is CASSPGVLSGGEQFF. In nucleotides, the CDR3 is TGCGCCAGCAGCCCTGGTGTACTCTCAGGAGGTGAGCAGTTCTTC.

Worth noting for this clonotype: For a library built for alpha chains, this beta chain is a stray read; little rests on its size. The chain is built from TRBV18 and TRBJ2-7; D is possibly TRBD1 (6 bases). The germline V gene encodes CDR1 KGHSH and CDR2 LQKENI. Trimming took off 5 bases at V and 0 bases at J, with 17 bases between the two ends. CDR3 length: 16 residues. This chain's CDR3 is CASSSTRGSYSYEQYF. The CDR3 DNA reads TGTGCCAGCTCATCTACGAGGGGGAGCTACTCCTACGAGCAGTACTTC.

Regarding this clonotype: This beta chain was picked up by a library intended for alpha chains and is off target, so its count carries little meaning. The rearrangement uses TRBV4-1 and TRBJ1-2; D gene unclear. The CDR3 has 14 amino acids. Germline V CDR1 and CDR2: MGHRA, YSYEKL. V was clipped by 0 bases and J by 9 bases, with 14 bases between them. The CDR3 DNA reads as TGCGCCAGCAGCCAAGATGAGCCGGGTCGGCGCTACACCTTC. Protein: CASSQDEPGRRYTF.

This clonotype has a handful of counts. Because this beta chain is a stray read in a library intended to capture alpha chains, its abundance should not be given much weight. The chain recombines TRBV20-1 with TRBJ1-1, with a possible D match to TRBD1 (5 bases). Trimming pared 4 bases from V and 4 bases from J, leaving 10 bases between. The CDR3 is 12 amino acids. Germline CDR1 DFQATT, CDR2 SNEGSKA (reference sequence). In DNA form, the CDR3 reads TGCAGTGCTACCAGGGAGGGCACTGAAGCTTTCTTT. This translates into CSATREGTEAFF.

By its share, this clonotype is medium-sized. Because this beta chain is a stray read in a library intended to capture alpha chains, its abundance should not be given much weight. This chain links TRBV28 with TRBJ1-1, with D maybe TRBD1 (5 bases). The CDR3 is 15 amino acids. Between the trimmed V and J ends, which lost 5 bases and 5 bases, there was a span of 18 bases. Germline-derived CDR1 and CDR2 are MDHEN and SYDVKM. The CDR3, as DNA: TGTGCCAGCAGTCCAAGGGACGCCCTTGGGACTGAAGCTTTCTTT. It translates to CASSPRDALGTEAFF.

This clonotype came up a few times. Because this beta chain is a stray read in a library intended to capture alpha chains, its abundance should not be given much weight. The chain recombines TRBV6-6 with TRBJ1-1, with 8 bases fitting TRBD1. Germline V gene lookup returns CDR1 MNHNY and CDR2 SVGAGI (reference sequence). Trimming took 6 bases from V and 5 from J; bases not matched to a gene: 5. This CDR3 has 13 residues. Written as DNA, the CDR3 is TGTGCCAGCAGGCCAGGGGGCGAGACTGAAGCTTTCTTT. Amino acid sequence: CASRPGGETEAFF.

Of note for this clonotype: Found in a library prepared for alpha chains, this beta chain is an off-target read, and its abundance has little meaning. The chain links TRBV2 to TRBJ2-3; TRBD2 matches 10 bases. The CDR3 consists of 16 residues. Trimming removed 6 bases from V and 6 bases from J; junction bases left unmatched: 12. Germline values: CDR1 SNHLY, CDR2 FYNNEI. In DNA, the CDR3 is TGTGCCAGCAGGGATCTAGCGGGAGCCCCGGGGGATACGCAGTATTTT. Encoded protein: CASRDLAGAPGDTQYF.

This clonotype qualifies as medium-sized. Little can be read into the size of this beta chain, an off-target read in a library designed for alpha chains. The J gene is TRBJ2-3, the V gene TRBV7-2, with D perhaps given as TRBD1 or TRBD2 (6 bases each). Per the germline V gene, CDR1 is SGHTA and CDR2 is FQGNSA. The CDR3 sequence is 16 residues long. The germline V and J ends were trimmed by 3 bases and 2 bases, with 15 bases remaining between them. CDR3 sequence: CASSFMGGSVTDTQYF. CDR3 coding DNA: TGTGCCAGCAGCTTTATGGGGGGCTCGGTCACAGATACGCAGTATTTT. The entire variable domain, with the rest obtained from reference TRBV7-2 and TRBJ2-3, is as follows: GAGVSQSPSNKVTEKGKDVELRCDPISGHTALYWYRQSLGQGLEFLIYFQGNSAPDKSGLPSDRFSAERTGGSVSTLTIQRTQQEDSAVYLCASSFMGGSVTDTQYFGPGTRLTVL.

In regard to this clonotype: Because the library targeted alpha chains, this beta chain is an off-target read whose size means little. The chain employs TRBV7-9 and TRBJ1-1; 7 bases are shared with TRBD1. The CDR3 consists of 15 residues. The germline V gene has CDR1 SEHNR and CDR2 FQNEAQ (reference sequence). V was pared by 5 bases and J by 0 bases, with 6 bases of the junction left unmatched. The CDR3: CASSPGGQMNTEAFF. The CDR3 nucleotides read TGTGCCAGCAGCCCAGGGGGGCAAATGAACACTGAAGCTTTCTTT. Based on the CDR3 plus reference TRBV7-9 and TRBJ1-1, the full variable domain is DTGVSQNPRHKITKRGQNVTFRCDPISEHNRLYWYRQTLGQGPEFLTYFQNEAQLEKSRLLSDRFSAERPKGSFSTLEIQRTEQGDSAMYLCASSPGGQMNTEAFFGQGTRLTVV.

On this clonotype itself: A library made for alpha chains picked up this beta chain off target, so its size means little. The chain employs TRBV9 and TRBJ2-4; TRBD1 matches 10 bases. Germline-derived CDR1 and CDR2 are SGDLS and YYNGEE. This CDR3 has 16 amino acids. Unmatched junction bases numbered 4, after V lost 4 bases and J lost 0 bases. The chain's CDR3 is CASSKGTGVAKNIQYF. DNA for the CDR3: TGTGCCAGCAGCAAAGGGACAGGGGTAGCCAAAAACATTCAGTACTTC.

Only a few counts were recorded for this clonotype. This beta chain is a stray sequence in a library constructed for alpha chains; its clone size is not meaningful. V and J are TRBV14 and TRBJ2-1; the match to TRBD2 covers 9 bases. Looked up from germline, CDR1 is SGHDN and CDR2 is FVKESK. The junction had 5 bases not matched to a gene; V was cut back by 4 bases and J by 1 base. The CDR3 is made up of 16 amino acids. CDR3 nucleotide sequence: TGTGCCAGCAGCCTAATAGCGGGAGAATCCTACAATGAGCAGTTCTTC. It translates to CASSLIAGESYNEQFF.

On this clonotype: This beta chain is a stray read from a library made for alpha chains; its abundance is not meaningful. The V gene is TRBV5-1, the J gene TRBJ2-1; the D is unclear. CDR3 size: 15 residues. Germline V gives CDR1 SGHRS, CDR2 YFSETQ. Trimming cost V 4 bases and J 0 bases, with 11 bases left between them. Written as DNA, the CDR3 is TGCGCCAGCAGCCTAATACCTAGCTCCTACAATGAGCAGTTCTTC. Residues: CASSLIPSSYNEQFF.

Turning to this clonotype: The size of this beta chain means little, since it is a stray read in a library made for alpha chains. This chain joins TRBV28 and TRBJ2-7, with 7 bases matching TRBD1. The V gene's germline CDR1 is MDHEN and CDR2 SYDVKM. Trimming at V came to 6 bases and at J to 2 bases, leaving 13 bases not matched to a gene. The CDR3 extends over 16 amino acids. CDR3 protein: CASRYTNRGPTYEQYF. In DNA, the CDR3 is TGTGCCAGCAGGTACACTAACAGGGGACCCACCTACGAGCAGTACTTC. The full variable domain, with the rest looked up from reference TRBV28 and TRBJ2-7, is DVKVTQSSRYLVKRTGEKVFLECVQDMDHENMFWYRQDPGLGLRLIYFSYDVKMKEKGDIPEGYSVSREKKERFSLILESASTNQTSMYLCASRYTNRGPTYEQYFGPGTRLTVT.

A word on this clonotype: This beta chain came through as a stray read in a library set up for alpha chains, and its size says little. Here the CDR3 reads CASSLGLAEELFF. The CDR3 region has the DNA TGTGCCAGCAGCTTAGGACTAGCGGAGGAGCTGTTTTTT. The gene calls are TRBV7-2 and TRBJ2-2, with TRBD2 identical over 9 bases. The CDR3 length is 13 residues. Germline V gene lookup returns CDR1 SGHTA and CDR2 FQGNSA. The V gene end was trimmed by 1 base and the J gene end by 10 bases; junction bases not matched to a gene: 1.

In this sample, this clonotype is medium-sized. This beta chain represents an off-target read in a library built for alpha chains; its size is of limited meaning. This rearrangement joins TRBV5-1 to TRBJ2-7; no reliable D call. V was cut by 4 bases and J by 0 bases, with 8 bases left in between. The CDR3 covers 13 residues. The V gene's germline CDR1 is SGHRS and CDR2 YFSETQ. The CDR3 sequence is CASSPVTSYEQYF. The CDR3 DNA is TGCGCCAGCAGCCCGGTAACCTCCTACGAGCAGTACTTC.

This clonotype ranks as medium-sized. In a library made to pick up alpha chains, this beta chain is a stray read with a size that means little. The rearrangement links TRBV4-3 to TRBJ1-1, with a possible D match to TRBD1 (6 bases). Germline CDR1 LGHNA, CDR2 YSLEER. Between the trimmed V and J ends, which lost 3 bases and 1 base, there was a span of 6 bases. The CDR3 loop spans 13 amino acids. CDR3 DNA sequence: TGCGCCAGCAGCCAGGACAGGAACACTGAAGCTTTCTTT. This gives the protein CASSQDRNTEAFF.

Remarks on this clonotype: A library made for alpha chains picked up this beta chain off target, so its size means little. V usage is TRBV7-9 and J usage is TRBJ2-7, with D perhaps given as TRBD1 or TRBD2 (5 bases each). Looked up from germline, CDR1 is SEHNR and CDR2 is FQNEAQ (reference sequence). The germline V and J ends were trimmed by 3 bases and 1 base, with 10 bases remaining between them. The length of the CDR3 is 14 residues. The CDR3 here is CASSLGTGSYEQYF. The CDR3, as DNA: TGTGCCAGCAGCTTGGGGACGGGATCCTACGAGCAGTACTTC.

Regarding this clonotype: This beta chain is off target for a library built for alpha chains, so its abundance means little. The chain has TRBV28 and TRBJ2-7; 11 bases line up with TRBD2. There are 13 residues in the CDR3. After removal of 5 bases from V and 3 bases from J, the junction contained 0 bases not matched to a gene. CDR1 is MDHEN and CDR2 is SYDVKM in the germline V gene. CDR3 sequence: CASSTSGGYEQYF. The CDR3 nucleotides read TGTGCCAGCAGTACTAGCGGGGGCTACGAGCAGTACTTC.

The table lists this clonotype with a few counts. In a library made to pick up alpha chains, this beta chain is a stray read with a size that means little. V usage is TRBV6-2 or TRBV6-3 and J usage is TRBJ1-1; D may be TRBD1 (6 bases). The CDR3 loop spans 14 amino acids. The germline V gene encodes CDR1 MNHEY and CDR2 SVGEGT. Trimming took 4 bases from V and 4 from J, leaving 13 bases between them. Here the CDR3 reads CASSLNRVFTEAFF. The CDR3 DNA sequence: TGTGCCAGCAGTTTGAACAGGGTTTTCACTGAAGCTTTCTTT.

A single count supports this clonotype. Because the library targeted alpha chains, this beta chain is an off-target read whose size means little. J is TRBJ2-2 and V is TRBV7-9; 11 nucleotides agree with TRBD1. This CDR3 has 16 amino acids. Trimming took 6 bases from V and 6 from J; bases not matched to a gene: 9. From germline, CDR1 is SEHNR and CDR2 FQNEAQ (reference sequence). Here the CDR3 reads CASRSSGTGGAGELFF. The CDR3 DNA sequence: TGTGCCAGCAGATCCTCCGGGACAGGGGGTGCCGGGGAGCTGTTTTTT.

Concerning this clonotype itself: This beta chain lies outside the target of a library built for alpha chains; its clone size means little. The genes are TRBV29-1 and TRBJ2-5; D may match TRBD1 or TRBD2 (5 bases each). The CDR3 runs to 12 residues. Germline V gives CDR1 SQVTM, CDR2 ANQGSEA. V shed 4 bases and J shed 1 base, with 7 bases lying between them. CDR3: CSVGGAQETQYF. The CDR3 DNA reads TGCAGCGTTGGAGGGGCCCAAGAGACCCAGTACTTC.

This clonotype has more than one count but fewer than ten. Because this beta chain is a stray read in a library intended to capture alpha chains, its abundance should not be given much weight. CDR3 loop: CASSSPRRVSYGYTF. The CDR3 DNA reads as TGTGCCAGCAGCTCACCGAGACGGGTCTCCTATGGCTACACCTTC. The rearrangement links TRBV7-2 to TRBJ1-2, with D unresolved. The V end was cut by 4 bases, the J end by 4 bases, with 16 bases between. Germline lookup yields CDR1 SGHTA and CDR2 FQGNSA. The CDR3 loop spans 15 amino acids.

By share, this clonotype counts as medium-sized. Because this beta chain is a stray read in a library intended to capture alpha chains, its abundance should not be given much weight. The chain is built from TRBV28 and TRBJ2-3; weak D call: TRBD1 (6 bases). The CDR3 runs to 15 residues. Germline V gene data show CDR1 as MDHEN and CDR2 as SYDVKM. V lost 2 bases and J lost 4, with 13 bases in between. In nucleotides, the CDR3 is TGTGCCAGCAGTTTAACAGGGATGTGGGCAGATACGCAGTATTTT. This gives the protein CASSLTGMWADTQYF.

Note on this clonotype: A library prepared for alpha chains yielded this beta chain as an off-target read; its size is of little meaning. The chain employs TRBV24-1 and TRBJ2-1; D is tentatively TRBD1 or TRBD2 (6 bases each). The germline V gene has CDR1 KGHDR and CDR2 SFDVKD. V was clipped by 4 bases and J by 8 bases, with 17 bases between them. The CDR3 has 15 residues. CDR3 sequence (DNA): TGTGCCACCAGTGAAGGGACATGGGGGGCCCATGAGCAGTTCTTC. The encoded protein is CATSEGTWGAHEQFF.

Comment on this clonotype: The library was designed around alpha chains, so this beta chain is a stray read whose abundance carries little weight. The chain uses TRBV29-1 and TRBJ2-1, with D perhaps TRBD2 (6 bases). The germline gives CDR1 SQVTM, CDR2 ANQGSEA. CDR3 length: 13 residues. V was trimmed by 5 bases and J by 9 bases, leaving 17 bases between them. The CDR3 nucleotides read TGCAGCGTTCAACTCGGACCCGGGGGTGAGCAGTTCTTC. Translation gives CSVQLGPGGEQFF.

The sample holds one count of this clonotype. This beta chain is an unintended read in a library built for alpha chains; its size means little. V and J are TRBV4-2 and TRBJ2-4; TRBD2 agrees at 11 bases. With V trimmed by 2 bases and J by 5 bases, 5 bases remained unmatched. Germline assignment: CDR1 LGHNA and CDR2 YNFKEQ. The CDR3 spans 16 residues. DNA for the CDR3: TGTGCCAGCAGCCAAACAGGGACTAGCGGACAAAACATTCAGTACTTC. Translation: CASSQTGTSGQNIQYF.

This clonotype was recorded a few times. This beta chain is an off-target read within a library intended for alpha chains, so its frequency means little. The rearrangement uses TRBV25-1 and TRBJ2-6; D is ambiguous. Germline CDR1 and CDR2: MGHDK and SYGVNS. Trimming took off 6 bases at V and 0 bases at J, with 3 bases between the two ends. The CDR3 has 13 amino acids. The DNA of the CDR3 is TGTGCCAGCAGCTCCTCTGGGGCCAACGTCCTGACTTTC. Protein: CASSSSGANVLTF.

Only one count was recorded for this clonotype. This beta chain is off target for a library built for alpha chains, so its abundance means little. The rearrangement uses TRBV7-9 and TRBJ1-6; D is perhaps TRBD1 (6 bases). Germline V gene lookup returns CDR1 SEHNR and CDR2 FQNEAQ (reference sequence). The CDR3 length is 14 residues. V was pared by 5 bases and J by 9 bases, with 14 bases between. CDR3 sequence (DNA): TGTGCCAGCAGCCCACAGGGAGTCGGTTCACCCCTCCACTTT. This gives the protein CASSPQGVGSPLHF.

A word on this clonotype: Since the library was made to target alpha chains, this beta chain is a stray read and its abundance is not meaningful. V is TRBV29-1 and J is TRBJ2-3; D ambiguous. This CDR3 contains 12 residues. From germline, CDR1 is SQVTM and CDR2 ANQGSEA. The V and J ends lost 6 bases and 0 bases respectively, with 7 bases between them. CDR3 residues: CSVDPSTDTQYF. The CDR3 bases are TGCAGCGTCGACCCCAGCACAGATACGCAGTATTTT.

Comment on this clonotype: This beta chain is a stray read from a library made for alpha chains; its abundance is not meaningful. The rearrangement uses TRBV7-2 and TRBJ2-3; D is tentatively TRBD1 or TRBD2 (5 bases each). Per the germline V gene, CDR1 is SGHTA and CDR2 is FQGNSA. Trimming pared 0 bases from V and 4 bases from J, leaving 17 bases between. The CDR3 covers 17 residues. The CDR3 here is CASSLALTHRGADTQYF. In DNA form, the CDR3 reads TGTGCCAGCAGCTTAGCGCTCACCCATCGAGGGGCAGATACGCAGTATTTT.